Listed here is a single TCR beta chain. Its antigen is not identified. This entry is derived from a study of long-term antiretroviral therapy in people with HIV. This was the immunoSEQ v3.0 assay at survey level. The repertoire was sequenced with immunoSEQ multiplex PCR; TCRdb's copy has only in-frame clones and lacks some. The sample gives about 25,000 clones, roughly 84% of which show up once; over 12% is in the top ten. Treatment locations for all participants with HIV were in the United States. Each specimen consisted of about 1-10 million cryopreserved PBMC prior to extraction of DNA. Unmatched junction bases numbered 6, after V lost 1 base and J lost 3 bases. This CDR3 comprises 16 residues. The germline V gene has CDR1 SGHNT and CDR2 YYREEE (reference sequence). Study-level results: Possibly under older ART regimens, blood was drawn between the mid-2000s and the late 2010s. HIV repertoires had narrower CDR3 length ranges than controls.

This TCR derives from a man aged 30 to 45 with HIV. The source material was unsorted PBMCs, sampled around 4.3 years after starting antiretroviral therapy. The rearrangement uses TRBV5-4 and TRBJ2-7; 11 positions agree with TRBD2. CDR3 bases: TGTGCCAGCAGCTTGCTAGCGGGAGGTAGGGACTACGAGCAGTACTTC. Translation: CASSLLAGGRDYEQYF.